This TCR beta chain was identified during a study of shared clonotypes between healthy human individuals. As defined, naive CD8 cells were CD45RO-negative and positively selected for CCR7, with terminally differentiated effector memory CD45RA+ cells excluded. The CDR3 is 15 amino acids. Trimming removed 5 bases from V and 2 bases from J, with 13 bases in between. Germline CDR1 and CDR2: LGHNA and YSLEER. The sample holds one count of this clone. Generated by immunoSEQ multiplex PCR, the TCRdb table keeps only in-frame clones and is missing some. There are some 2 million clones in the sample; about 95% occur only once, and about 1.1% lies in the top ten.

J is TRBJ2-1 and V is TRBV4-3; TRBD1 is a possible D gene (6 bases). Sequencing was done on a sample of naive CD8+ T cells sorted from blood. The origin of this receptor is a young man in good health. The CDR3 is CASSLLEGAYNEQFF. In DNA, the CDR3 is TGCGCCAGCAGCTTACTAGAGGGGGCCTACAATGAGCAGTTCTTC.